These 5 T cell receptor beta chains were sequenced from one sample in a study of technical replicates of blood from a few donors. TCRdb's table, derived via immunoSEQ multiplex PCR, lists solely in-frame clones and lacks some. The sample lists 99,000 or so clones; around 96% were seen once. The material sequenced was T cells isolated from PBMCs. These receptors were taken from a human donor in good health.

The chain has TRBV19 and TRBJ2-5, with 9 bases aligning to TRBD2. Germline assignment: CDR1 LNHDA and CDR2 SQIVND (reference sequence). V dropped 3 bases and J dropped 0; count of bases not matched to a gene: 2. This CDR3 has 15 amino acids. CDR3 amino acids: CASSMLAGYQETQYF. CDR3 coding DNA: TGTGCCAGTAGTATGCTAGCGGGGTACCAAGAGACCCAGTACTTC.

The chain carries TRBV12-5 and TRBJ1-1; D gene ambiguous. Germline CDR1 is LGHNT and CDR2 is FRNRAP. This CDR3 region has 14 residues. Between the trimmed V and J ends, which lost 4 bases and 5 bases, there was a span of 14 bases. The CDR3 coding sequence is TGTGCTAGTGGTTCCACCCCAGGAACAACTGAAGCTTTCTTT. Encoded protein: CASGSTPGTTEAFF.

The chain uses TRBV6-5 and TRBJ2-5, with no clear D. Germline values: CDR1 MNHEY, CDR2 SVGAGI. The CDR3 length is 15 residues. Trimming pared 0 bases from V and 5 bases from J, leaving 13 bases between. The CDR3 nucleotides read TGTGCCAGCAGTTACTCGGGCAGGTCATGGGAGACCCAGTACTTC. This encodes CASSYSGRSWETQYF.

The chain combines TRBV11-2 with TRBJ2-3; 10 bases fit TRBD2. The CDR3 extends over 15 amino acids. J gave up 4 bases and V 5 bases, and 6 bases lay outside the gene matches. Germline CDR1 and CDR2: SGHAT and FQNNGV. In DNA form, the CDR3 reads TGTGCCAGCAGCACCCTAGCGGGAGTCGCAGATACGCAGTATTTT. Its protein is CASSTLAGVADTQYF. Based on the CDR3 plus reference TRBV11-2 and TRBJ2-3, the full variable domain is EAGVAQSPRYKIIEKRQSVAFWCNPISGHATLYWYQQILGQGPKLLIQFQNNGVVDDSQLPKDRFSAERLKGVDSTLKIQPAKLEDSAVYLCASSTLAGVADTQYFGPGTRLTVL.

V is TRBV10-1 and J is TRBJ1-2; tentative D call: TRBD1 (5 bases). Germline lookup yields CDR1 WNHNN and CDR2 SYGVQD (reference sequence). With 3 bases removed from V and 3 bases from J, the gap between germline ends came to 8 bases. The CDR3 length is 13 residues. Here the CDR3 DNA reads TGCGCCAGCAGTGAAACAGGAGACTATGGCTACACCTTC. Translated: CASSETGDYGYTF.